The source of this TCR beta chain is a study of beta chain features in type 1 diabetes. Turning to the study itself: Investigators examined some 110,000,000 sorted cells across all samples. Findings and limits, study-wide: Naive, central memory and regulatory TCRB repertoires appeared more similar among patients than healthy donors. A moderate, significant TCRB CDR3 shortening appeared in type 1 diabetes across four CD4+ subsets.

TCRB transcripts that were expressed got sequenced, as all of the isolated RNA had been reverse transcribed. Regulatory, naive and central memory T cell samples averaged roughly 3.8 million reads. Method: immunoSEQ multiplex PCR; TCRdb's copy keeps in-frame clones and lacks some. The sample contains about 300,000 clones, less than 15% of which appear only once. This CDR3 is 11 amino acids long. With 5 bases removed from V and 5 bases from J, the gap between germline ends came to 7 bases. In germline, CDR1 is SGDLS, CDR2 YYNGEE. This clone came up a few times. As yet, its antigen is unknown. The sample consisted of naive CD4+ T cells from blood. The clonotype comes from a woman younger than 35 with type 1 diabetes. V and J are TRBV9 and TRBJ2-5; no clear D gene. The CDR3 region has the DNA TGTGCCAGCAGTCATGAGGAGACCCAGTACTTC. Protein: CASSHEETQYF.